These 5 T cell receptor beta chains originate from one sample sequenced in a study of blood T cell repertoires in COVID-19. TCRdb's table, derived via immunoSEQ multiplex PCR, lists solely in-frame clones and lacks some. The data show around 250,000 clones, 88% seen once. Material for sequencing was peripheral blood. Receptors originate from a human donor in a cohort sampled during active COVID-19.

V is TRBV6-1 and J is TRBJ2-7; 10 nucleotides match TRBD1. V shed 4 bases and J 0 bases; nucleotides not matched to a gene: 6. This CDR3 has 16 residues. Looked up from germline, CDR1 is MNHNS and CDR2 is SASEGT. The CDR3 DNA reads TGTGCCAGCAGTGGATGGGGGGACAGGGGCTCCTACGAGCAGTACTTC. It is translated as CASSGWGDRGSYEQYF.

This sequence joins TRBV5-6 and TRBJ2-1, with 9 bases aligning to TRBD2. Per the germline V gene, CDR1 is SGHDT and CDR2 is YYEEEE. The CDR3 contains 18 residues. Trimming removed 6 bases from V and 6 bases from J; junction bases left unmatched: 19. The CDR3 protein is CASKAGGLFPSLTNEQFF. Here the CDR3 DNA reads TGTGCCAGCAAGGCGGGAGGGCTTTTCCCTTCACTCACCAATGAGCAGTTCTTC.

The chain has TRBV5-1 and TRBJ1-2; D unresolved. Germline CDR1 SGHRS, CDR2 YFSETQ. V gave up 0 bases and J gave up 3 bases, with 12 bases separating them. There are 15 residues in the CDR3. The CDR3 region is CASSLGGSVDYGYTF. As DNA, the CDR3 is TGCGCCAGCAGCTTGGGTGGTAGTGTGGACTATGGCTACACCTTC.

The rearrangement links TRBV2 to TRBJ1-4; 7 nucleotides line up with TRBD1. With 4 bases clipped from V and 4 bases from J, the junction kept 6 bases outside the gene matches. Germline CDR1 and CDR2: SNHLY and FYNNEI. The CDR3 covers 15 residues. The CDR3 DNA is TGTGCCAGCAGTGGGGTGACAGGGTTTAATGAAAAACTGTTTTTT. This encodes CASSGVTGFNEKLFF.

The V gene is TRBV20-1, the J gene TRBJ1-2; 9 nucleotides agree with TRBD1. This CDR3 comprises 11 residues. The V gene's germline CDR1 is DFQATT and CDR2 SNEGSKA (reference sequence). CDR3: CGQGINYGYTF. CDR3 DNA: TGCGGACAGGGGATTAACTATGGCTACACCTTC.